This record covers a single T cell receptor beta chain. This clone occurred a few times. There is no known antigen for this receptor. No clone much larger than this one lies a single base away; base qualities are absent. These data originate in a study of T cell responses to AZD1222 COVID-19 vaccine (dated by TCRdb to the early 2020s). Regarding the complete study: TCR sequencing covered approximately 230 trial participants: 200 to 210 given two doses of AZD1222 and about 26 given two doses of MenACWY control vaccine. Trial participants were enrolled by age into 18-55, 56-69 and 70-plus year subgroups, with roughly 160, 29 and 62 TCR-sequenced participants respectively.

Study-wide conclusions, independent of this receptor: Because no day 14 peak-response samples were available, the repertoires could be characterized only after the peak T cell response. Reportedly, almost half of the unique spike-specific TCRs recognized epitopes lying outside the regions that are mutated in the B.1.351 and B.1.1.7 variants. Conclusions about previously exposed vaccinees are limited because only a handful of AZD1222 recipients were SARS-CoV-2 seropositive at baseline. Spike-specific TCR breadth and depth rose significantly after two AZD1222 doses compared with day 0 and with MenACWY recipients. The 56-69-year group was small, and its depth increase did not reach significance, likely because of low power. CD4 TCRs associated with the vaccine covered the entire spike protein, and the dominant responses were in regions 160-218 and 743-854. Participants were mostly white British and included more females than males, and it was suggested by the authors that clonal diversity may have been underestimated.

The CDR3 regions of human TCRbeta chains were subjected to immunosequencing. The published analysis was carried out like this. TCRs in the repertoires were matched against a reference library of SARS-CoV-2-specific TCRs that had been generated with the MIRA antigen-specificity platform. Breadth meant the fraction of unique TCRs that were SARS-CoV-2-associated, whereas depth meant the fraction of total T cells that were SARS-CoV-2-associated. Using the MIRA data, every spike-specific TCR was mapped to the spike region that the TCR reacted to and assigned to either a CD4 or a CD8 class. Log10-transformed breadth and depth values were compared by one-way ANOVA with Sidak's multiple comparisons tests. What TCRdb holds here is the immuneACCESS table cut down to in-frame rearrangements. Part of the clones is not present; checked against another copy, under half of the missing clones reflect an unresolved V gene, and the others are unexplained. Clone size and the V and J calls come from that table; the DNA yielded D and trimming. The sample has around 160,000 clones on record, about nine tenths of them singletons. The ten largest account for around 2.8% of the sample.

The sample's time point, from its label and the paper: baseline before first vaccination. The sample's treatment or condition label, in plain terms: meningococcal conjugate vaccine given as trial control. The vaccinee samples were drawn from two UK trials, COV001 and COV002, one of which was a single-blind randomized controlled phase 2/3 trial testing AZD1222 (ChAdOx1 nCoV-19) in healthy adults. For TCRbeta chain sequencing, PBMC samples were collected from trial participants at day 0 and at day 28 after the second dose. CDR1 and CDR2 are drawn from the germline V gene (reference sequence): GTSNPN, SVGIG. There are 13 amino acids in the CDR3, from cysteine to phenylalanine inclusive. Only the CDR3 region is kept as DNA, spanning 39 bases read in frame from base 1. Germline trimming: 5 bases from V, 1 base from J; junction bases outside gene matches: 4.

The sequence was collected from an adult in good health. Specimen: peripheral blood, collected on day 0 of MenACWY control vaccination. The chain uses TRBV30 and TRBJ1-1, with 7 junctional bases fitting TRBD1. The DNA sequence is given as TGTGCCTGGGACCGGGACAGGAACACTGAAGCTTTCTTT. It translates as CAWDRDRNTEAFF.